This T cell receptor (beta chain) was found in a study of T cells in Graves' hyperthyroidism and ophthalmopathy. Regarding the study as a whole: Most thyroid clonotypes that were expanded above 0.001 also turned up in blood. The authors' 13 V-J model separated ophthalmopathy from stable hyperthyroidism. Ophthalmopathy was identified by the model a median around 6 months ahead of onset.

This clonotype was detected many times. Antigen unknown. The germline gives CDR1 SNHLY, CDR2 FYNNEI. The ends were cut back, 6 bases at V and 4 bases at J, with 13 bases in the middle. The CDR3 extends over 14 amino acids. Calling Graves' hyperthyroidism stable meant ophthalmopathy did not progress within 18 months. From RNA transcripts, TCR beta CDR3 regions were amplified. HTBI primers were used for first-round RT-PCR of the TCR CDR3. MiXCR, run by TCRdb on the multiplex PCR reads, gives a single entry per CDR3 protein. This table holds 650,000 to 700,000 distinct CDR3 sequences, roughly 17% found once.

This receptor was identified in a man aged 50 or older with Graves' hyperthyroidism. What was sequenced was blood. The chain carries TRBV2 and TRBJ2-4; D is possibly TRBD1 (6 bases). This CDR3 reads CASRDSQVKNIQYF. CDR3 DNA sequence: TGTGCCAGCAGGGACAGCCAAGTTAAAAACATTCAGTACTTC.